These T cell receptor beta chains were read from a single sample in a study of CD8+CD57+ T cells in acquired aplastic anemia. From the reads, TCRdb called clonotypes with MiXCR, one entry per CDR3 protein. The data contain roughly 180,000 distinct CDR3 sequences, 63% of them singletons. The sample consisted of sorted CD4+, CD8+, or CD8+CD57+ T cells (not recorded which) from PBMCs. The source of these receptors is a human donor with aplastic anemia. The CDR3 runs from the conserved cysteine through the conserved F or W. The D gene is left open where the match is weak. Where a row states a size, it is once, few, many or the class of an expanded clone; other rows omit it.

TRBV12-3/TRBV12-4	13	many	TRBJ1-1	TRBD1	CASSADRGVEAFF	TGTGCCAGCAGTGCTGACAGGGGAGTGGAAGCTTTCTTT
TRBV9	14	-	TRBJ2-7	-	CASSPVAVSYEQYF	TGTGCCAGCAGCCCCGTAGCAGTCTCCTACGAGCAGTACTTC
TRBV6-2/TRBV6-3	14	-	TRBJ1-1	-	CASSSAPRGTEAFF	TGTGCCAGCAGCTCCGCCCCCAGGGGAACTGAAGCTTTCTTT
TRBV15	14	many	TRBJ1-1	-	CATSRDRENTEAFF	TGTGCCACCAGCAGAGATCGTGAGAACACTGAAGCTTTCTTT
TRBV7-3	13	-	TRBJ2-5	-	CASSNGAGETQYF	TGTGCCAGCAGTAACGGGGCGGGGGAGACCCAGTACTTC
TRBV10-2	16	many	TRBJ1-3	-	CASSPNPKSSGNTIYF	TGCGCCAGCAGTCCTAATCCAAAGAGCTCTGGAAACACCATATATTTT
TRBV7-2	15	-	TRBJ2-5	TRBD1	CASSLGGTDQETQYF	TGTGCCAGCAGCTTAGGAGGGACAGATCAAGAGACCCAGTACTTC
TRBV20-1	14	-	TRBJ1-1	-	CSARPAGLDTEAFF	TGCAGTGCTAGGCCCGCAGGGTTGGACACTGAAGCTTTCTTT
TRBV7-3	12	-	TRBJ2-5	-	CDSSLNGGTQYF	TGTGACAGCAGTTTAAACGGGGGAACCCAGTACTTC
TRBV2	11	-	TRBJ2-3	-	CASSFSNTQYF	TGTGCCAGCAGTTTTAGTAATACGCAGTATTTT
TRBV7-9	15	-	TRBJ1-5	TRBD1	CASSRQGYSNQPQHF	TGTGCCAGCAGCCGACAGGGGTATAGCAATCAGCCCCAGCATTTT
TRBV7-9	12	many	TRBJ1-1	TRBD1	CASSLQGAEAFF	TGTGCCAGCAGTCTACAGGGGGCTGAAGCTTTCTTT
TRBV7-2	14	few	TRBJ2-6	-	CASSPRTGANVLTF	TGTGCCAGCAGCCCTAGGACTGGGGCCAACGTCCTGACTTTC
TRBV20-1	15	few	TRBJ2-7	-	CSATPLTGTPYEQYF	TGCAGTGCTACACCCCTGACAGGGACTCCCTACGAGCAGTACTTC
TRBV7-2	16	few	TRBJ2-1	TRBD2	CASSLGSGGLYNEQFF	TGTGCCAGCAGCTTAGGAAGCGGGGGCCTCTACAATGAGCAGTTCTTC
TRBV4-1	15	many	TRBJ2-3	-	CASSQEARDTDTQYF	TGCGCCAGCAGCCAAGAGGCCCGGGACACAGATACGCAGTATTTT
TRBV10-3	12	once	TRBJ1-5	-	CAISPHNQPQHF	TGTGCCATCAGCCCACATAATCAGCCCCAGCATTTT
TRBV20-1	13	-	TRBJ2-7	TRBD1	CSARTGMGYEQYF	TGCAGTGCTAGGACAGGGATGGGGTACGAGCAGTACTTC
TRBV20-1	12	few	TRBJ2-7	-	CSASRRSYEQYF	TGCAGTGCTAGTAGGCGGAGCTACGAGCAGTACTTC
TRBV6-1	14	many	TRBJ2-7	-	CASSEGGVPYEQYF	TGTGCCAGCAGTGAAGGAGGGGTTCCCTACGAGCAGTACTTC
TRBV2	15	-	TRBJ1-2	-	CASSEARGGGHGYTF	TGTGCCAGCAGTGAAGCTCGCGGGGGGGGGCATGGCTACACCTTC
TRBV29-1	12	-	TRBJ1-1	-	CSVGRLNTEAFF	TGCAGCGTCGGCAGGTTGAACACTGAAGCTTTCTTT
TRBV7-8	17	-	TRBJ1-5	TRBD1	CASSRVKTDRGDQPQHF	TGTGCCAGCAGCCGAGTGAAGACAGACAGGGGGGACCAGCCCCAGCATTTT
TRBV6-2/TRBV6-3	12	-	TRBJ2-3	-	CASSPMADTQYF	TGTGCCAGCAGCCCGATGGCAGATACGCAGTATTTT
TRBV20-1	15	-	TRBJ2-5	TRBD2	CSARALAGGQETQYF	TGCAGTGCTAGAGCCCTAGCGGGAGGCCAAGAGACCCAGTACTTC
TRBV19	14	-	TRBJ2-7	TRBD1	CASSIGTGAYEQYF	TGTGCCAGTAGTATAGGTACAGGGGCTTACGAGCAGTACTTC
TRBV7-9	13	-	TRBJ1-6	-	CASSLDPNSPLHF	TGTGCCAGCAGCTTAGATCCAAATTCACCCCTCCACTTT
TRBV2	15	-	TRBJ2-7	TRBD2	CASSDPASGSHEQYF	TGTGCCAGCAGTGATCCAGCTAGCGGGAGCCACGAGCAGTACTTC
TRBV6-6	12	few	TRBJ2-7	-	CASSHREGEQYF	TGTGCCAGCAGTCACAGGGAAGGTGAGCAGTACTTC
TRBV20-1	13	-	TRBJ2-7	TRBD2	CSASTGGNNEQYF	TGCAGTGCTAGTACCGGGGGGAACAACGAGCAGTACTTC
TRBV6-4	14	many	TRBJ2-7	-	CASIEGVPPYEQYF	TGTGCCAGCATCGAGGGGGTCCCTCCCTACGAGCAGTACTTC
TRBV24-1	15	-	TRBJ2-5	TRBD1	CATSDAGQGVETQYF	TGTGCCACCAGTGATGCGGGACAGGGTGTTGAGACCCAGTACTTC
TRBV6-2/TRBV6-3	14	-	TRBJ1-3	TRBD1	CASSRTGLGNTIYF	TGTGCCAGCAGCCGGACAGGGCTTGGAAACACCATATATTTT
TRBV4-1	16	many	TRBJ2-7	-	CASSQVSSDRGYEQYF	TGCGCCAGCAGCCAAGTGTCCTCGGACCGAGGCTACGAGCAGTACTTC
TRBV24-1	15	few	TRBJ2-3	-	CATSDLIGGTDTQYF	TGTGCCACCAGTGATTTAATCGGCGGGACAGATACGCAGTATTTT
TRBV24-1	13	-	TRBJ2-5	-	CATSGAVQETQYF	TGTGCCACCAGTGGGGCAGTCCAAGAGACCCAGTACTTC
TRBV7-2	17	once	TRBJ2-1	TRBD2	CASSLGSGPSSYNEQFF	TGTGCCAGCAGCCTAGGTAGCGGGCCTAGCTCCTACAATGAGCAGTTCTTC
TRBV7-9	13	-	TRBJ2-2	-	CASRNGITGELFF	TGTGCCAGCAGGAACGGGATCACCGGGGAGCTGTTTTTT
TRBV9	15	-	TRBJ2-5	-	CASSVAVATGETQYF	TGTGCCAGCAGCGTAGCGGTAGCGACGGGCGAGACCCAGTACTTC
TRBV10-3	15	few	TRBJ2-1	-	CAISEQASSYNEQFF	TGTGCCATCAGTGAGCAAGCGTCGTCCTACAATGAGCAGTTCTTC
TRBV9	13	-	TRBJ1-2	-	CASRPTANYGYTF	TGTGCCAGCAGACCCACCGCTAACTATGGCTACACCTTC